A selection of T cell receptor beta chains follows, all from one sample in a study of cytomegalovirus exposure and HLA in healthy donors. Sequencing used immunoSEQ multiplex PCR; TCRdb keeps in-frame clones, though not all of them. The profile shows around 140,000 clones, roughly three fifths of them singletons. Sequencing was performed on PBMCs. These receptors all come from a woman between 40 and 50 years old in good health and CMV-seronegative. CDR3s leave out the opening cysteine and the closing phenylalanine or tryptophan. The D gene is left open where the match is weak.

j_call: TRBJ2-1
v_call: TRBV4-1
d_call: TRBD1
cdr3_aa: ASSQGGTDYNEQF

j_call: TRBJ1-1
v_call: TRBV4-1
d_call: .
cdr3_aa: ASSRPGRTEAF

j_call: TRBJ1-3
v_call: TRBV4-2
d_call: .
cdr3_aa: ASSRISDYSGNTIY

j_call: TRBJ2-3
v_call: TRBV6-6
d_call: .
cdr3_aa: ASSYSKSDTQY

j_call: TRBJ1-2
v_call: TRBV7-2
d_call: .
cdr3_aa: ASSLASYGYT

j_call: TRBJ2-4
v_call: TRBV15
d_call: TRBD2
cdr3_aa: ATSRGASGNIQY

j_call: TRBJ1-5
v_call: TRBV9
d_call: .
cdr3_aa: ASSGRDSNQPQH

j_call: TRBJ1-5
v_call: TRBV11-3
d_call: .
cdr3_aa: ASSLAPPGCNQPQH

j_call: TRBJ2-2
v_call: TRBV6-1
d_call: TRBD1
cdr3_aa: ASSTETGDTGELF

j_call: TRBJ2-3
v_call: TRBV28
d_call: .
cdr3_aa: ASSFPGTSD

j_call: TRBJ2-3
v_call: TRBV5-1
d_call: .
cdr3_aa: ASSKGGPADTQY

j_call: TRBJ2-2
v_call: TRBV27
d_call: TRBD1
cdr3_aa: ATLLRTGSTGELF

j_call: TRBJ1-2
v_call: TRBV4-3
d_call: .
cdr3_aa: ASSQVVRSDYGYT

j_call: TRBJ2-2
v_call: TRBV29-1
d_call: TRBD2
cdr3_aa: SVEGEGHTGELF

j_call: TRBJ1-4
v_call: TRBV27
d_call: .
cdr3_aa: ASRRDLGTTNEKLF

j_call: TRBJ2-1
v_call: TRBV10-1
d_call: TRBD2
cdr3_aa: ASSEAGSGGARNEQF

j_call: TRBJ1-3
v_call: TRBV7-2
d_call: .
cdr3_aa: ASSLGPAGTIY

j_call: TRBJ2-2
v_call: TRBV7-9
d_call: .
cdr3_aa: ASTTSERGSTGELF

j_call: TRBJ2-5
v_call: TRBV5-1
d_call: TRBD2
cdr3_aa: ASSLSGGEPQETQY

j_call: TRBJ2-3
v_call: TRBV7-2
d_call: TRBD2
cdr3_aa: ASSLALAGGTDTQY

j_call: TRBJ1-2
v_call: TRBV7-6
d_call: TRBD1
cdr3_aa: ASSPLDRIYGYT

j_call: TRBJ1-1
v_call: TRBV18
d_call: TRBD1
cdr3_aa: ASSSRPRQGEGNTEAF

j_call: TRBJ1-1
v_call: TRBV6-5
d_call: TRBD1
cdr3_aa: ASSRTGAADF

j_call: TRBJ1-1
v_call: TRBV4-3
d_call: TRBD1
cdr3_aa: ASSPGQGNSLGTEAF

j_call: TRBJ2-3
v_call: TRBV13
d_call: TRBD2
cdr3_aa: ASSLALAGGSTDTQY

j_call: TRBJ2-3
v_call: TRBV9
d_call: TRBD2
cdr3_aa: ASSVERTSRDTQY

j_call: TRBJ1-1
v_call: TRBV19
d_call: .
cdr3_aa: ASSRPAEPNTEAF

j_call: TRBJ2-5
v_call: TRBV5-4
d_call: .
cdr3_aa: ASSIGDSTGAQY

j_call: TRBJ1-1
v_call: TRBV6-5
d_call: TRBD1
cdr3_aa: ASSNSHRDRNTEAF

j_call: TRBJ1-2
v_call: TRBV4-2
d_call: .
cdr3_aa: ASSQDSGGHRFYGYT

j_call: TRBJ2-1
v_call: TRBV5-5
d_call: TRBD2
cdr3_aa: ASSALGGGAVEQF

j_call: TRBJ1-1
v_call: TRBV7-9
d_call: TRBD1
cdr3_aa: ASSPPLQGRNTEAF

j_call: TRBJ1-5
v_call: TRBV4-1
d_call: TRBD1
cdr3_aa: ASSLDPGQGRSQPQH

j_call: TRBJ2-3
v_call: TRBV5-1
d_call: TRBD2
cdr3_aa: ASSRTSAGQDTQY

j_call: TRBJ2-7
v_call: TRBV7-2
d_call: .
cdr3_aa: ASSIRTAAGDEQY

j_call: TRBJ1-1
v_call: TRBV6-1
d_call: .
cdr3_aa: ASSEYRGGNEAF

j_call: TRBJ1-2
v_call: TRBV7-3
d_call: TRBD1
cdr3_aa: ASSPEGQGKAYGYT

j_call: TRBJ2-3
v_call: TRBV28
d_call: TRBD2
cdr3_aa: ASSIAGGTSTDTQY

j_call: TRBJ2-7
v_call: TRBV4-1
d_call: TRBD1
cdr3_aa: ASSQAQTGNPTYEQY

j_call: TRBJ1-5
v_call: TRBV7-9
d_call: .
cdr3_aa: ASSRGGEGPQH

j_call: TRBJ1-5
v_call: TRBV27
d_call: TRBD1
cdr3_aa: ASSLTGGLRPQH

j_call: TRBJ2-2
v_call: TRBV5-1
d_call: .
cdr3_aa: ASIDRGELF

j_call: TRBJ1-2
v_call: TRBV18
d_call: TRBD1
cdr3_aa: ASSPETGGPGYT